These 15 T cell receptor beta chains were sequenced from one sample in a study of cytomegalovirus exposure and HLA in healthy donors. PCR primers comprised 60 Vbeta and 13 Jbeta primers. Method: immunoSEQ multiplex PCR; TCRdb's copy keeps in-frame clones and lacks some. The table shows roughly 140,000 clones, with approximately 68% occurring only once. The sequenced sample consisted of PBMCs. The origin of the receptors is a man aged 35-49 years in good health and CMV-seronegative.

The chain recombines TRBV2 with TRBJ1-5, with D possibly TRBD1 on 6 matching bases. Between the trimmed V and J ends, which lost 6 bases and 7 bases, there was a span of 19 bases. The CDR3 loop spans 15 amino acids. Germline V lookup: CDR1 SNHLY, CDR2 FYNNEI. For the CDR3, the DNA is TGTGCCAGCAGGCGGGAGGGGGGGTCGGGGCAGCCCCAGCATTTT. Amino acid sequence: CASRREGGSGQPQHF.

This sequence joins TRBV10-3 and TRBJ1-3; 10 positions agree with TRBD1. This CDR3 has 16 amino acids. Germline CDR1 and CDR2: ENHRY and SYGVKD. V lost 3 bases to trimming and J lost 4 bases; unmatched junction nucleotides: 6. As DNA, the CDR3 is TGTGCCATCAGTGAAACCGGGACAGGGGACGGAAACACCATATATTTT. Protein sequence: CAISETGTGDGNTIYF.

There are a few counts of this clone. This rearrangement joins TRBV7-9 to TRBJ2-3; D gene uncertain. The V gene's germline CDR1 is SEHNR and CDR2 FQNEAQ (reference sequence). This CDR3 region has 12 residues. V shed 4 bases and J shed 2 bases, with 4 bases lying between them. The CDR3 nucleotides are TGTGCCAGCAGCTCTCTCACAGATACGCAGTATTTT. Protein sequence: CASSSLTDTQYF.

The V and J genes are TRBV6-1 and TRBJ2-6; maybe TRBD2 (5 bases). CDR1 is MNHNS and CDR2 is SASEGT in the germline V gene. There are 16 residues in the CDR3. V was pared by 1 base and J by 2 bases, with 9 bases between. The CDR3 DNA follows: TGTGCCAGCAGTGAAGTCGGGGTGGCTGGGGCCAACGTCCTGACTTTC. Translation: CASSEVGVAGANVLTF.

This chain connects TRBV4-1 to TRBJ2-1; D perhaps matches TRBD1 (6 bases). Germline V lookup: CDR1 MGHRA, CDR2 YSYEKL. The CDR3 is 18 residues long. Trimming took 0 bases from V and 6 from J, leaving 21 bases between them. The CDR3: CASSQEEKWDIYPNEQFF. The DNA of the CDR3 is TGCGCCAGCAGCCAAGAAGAGAAGTGGGACATCTATCCCAATGAGCAGTTCTTC.

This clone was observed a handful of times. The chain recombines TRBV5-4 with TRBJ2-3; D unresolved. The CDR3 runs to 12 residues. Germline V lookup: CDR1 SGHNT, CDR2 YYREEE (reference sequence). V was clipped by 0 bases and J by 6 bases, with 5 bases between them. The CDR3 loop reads CASSLAVDTQYF. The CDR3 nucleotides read TGTGCCAGCAGCTTGGCAGTGGATACGCAGTATTTT.

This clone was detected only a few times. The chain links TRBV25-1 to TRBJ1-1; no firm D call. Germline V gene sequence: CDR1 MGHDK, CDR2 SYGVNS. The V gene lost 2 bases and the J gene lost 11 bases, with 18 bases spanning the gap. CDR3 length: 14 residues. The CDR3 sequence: CASSEGLTYMGAFF. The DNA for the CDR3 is TGTGCCAGCAGTGAAGGACTGACATATATGGGGGCTTTCTTT.

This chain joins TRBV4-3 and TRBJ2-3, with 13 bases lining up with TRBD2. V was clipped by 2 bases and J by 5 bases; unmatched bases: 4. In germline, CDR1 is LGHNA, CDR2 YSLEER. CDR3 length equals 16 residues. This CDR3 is CASSQRTSGSVDTQYF. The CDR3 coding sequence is TGCGCCAGCAGCCAAAGGACTAGCGGGAGCGTAGATACGCAGTATTTT.

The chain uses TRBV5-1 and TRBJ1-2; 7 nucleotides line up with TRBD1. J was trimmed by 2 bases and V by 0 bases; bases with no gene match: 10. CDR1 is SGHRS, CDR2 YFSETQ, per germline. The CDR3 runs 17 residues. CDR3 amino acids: CASSLVVDRAGNYGYTF. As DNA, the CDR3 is TGCGCCAGCAGCTTGGTGGTCGACAGGGCCGGGAACTATGGCTACACCTTC.

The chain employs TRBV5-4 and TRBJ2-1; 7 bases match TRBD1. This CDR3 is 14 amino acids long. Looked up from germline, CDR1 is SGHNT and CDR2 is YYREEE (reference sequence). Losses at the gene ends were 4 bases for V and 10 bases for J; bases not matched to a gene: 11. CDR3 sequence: CASSDRVQSPEQFF. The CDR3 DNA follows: TGTGCCAGCAGCGACAGGGTTCAGTCCCCGGAGCAGTTCTTC.

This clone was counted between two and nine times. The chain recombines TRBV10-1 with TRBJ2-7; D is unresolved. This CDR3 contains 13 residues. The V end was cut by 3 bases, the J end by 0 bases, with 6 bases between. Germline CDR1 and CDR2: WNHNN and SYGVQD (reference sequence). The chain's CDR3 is CASSDPSSYEQYF. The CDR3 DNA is TGCGCCAGCAGTGACCCCAGCTCCTACGAGCAGTACTTC.

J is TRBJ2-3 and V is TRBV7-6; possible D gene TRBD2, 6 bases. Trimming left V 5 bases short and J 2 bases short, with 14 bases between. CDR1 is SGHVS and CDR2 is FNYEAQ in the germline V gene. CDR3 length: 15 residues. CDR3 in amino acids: CASSQGVAVTDTQYF. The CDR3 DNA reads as TGTGCCAGCAGCCAAGGAGTAGCGGTCACAGATACGCAGTATTTT.

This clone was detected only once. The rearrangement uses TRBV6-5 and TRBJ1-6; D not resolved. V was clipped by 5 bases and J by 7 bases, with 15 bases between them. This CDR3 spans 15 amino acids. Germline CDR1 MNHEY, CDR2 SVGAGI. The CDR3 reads CASSRMGVGNSPLHF. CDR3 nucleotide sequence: TGTGCCAGCAGTCGGATGGGAGTGGGAAATTCACCCCTCCACTTT.

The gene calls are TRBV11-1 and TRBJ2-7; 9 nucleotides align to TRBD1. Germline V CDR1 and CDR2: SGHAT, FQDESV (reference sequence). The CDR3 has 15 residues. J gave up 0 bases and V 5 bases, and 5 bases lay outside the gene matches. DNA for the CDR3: TGTGCCAGCAGCCGGGGACAGGGCTTCTCCTACGAGCAGTACTTC. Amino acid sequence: CASSRGQGFSYEQYF.

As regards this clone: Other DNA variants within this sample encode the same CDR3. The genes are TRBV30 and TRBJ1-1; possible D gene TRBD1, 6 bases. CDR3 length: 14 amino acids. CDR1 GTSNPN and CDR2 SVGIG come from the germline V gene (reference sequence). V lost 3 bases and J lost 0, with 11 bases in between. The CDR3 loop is CAWSPDRLNTEAFF. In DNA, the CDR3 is TGTGCCTGGAGCCCTGACAGGTTGAACACTGAAGCTTTCTTT. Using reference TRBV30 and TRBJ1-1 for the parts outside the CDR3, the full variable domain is SQTIHQWPATLVQPVGSPLSLECTVEGTSNPNLYWYRQAAGRGLQLLFYSVGIGQISSEVPQNLSASRPQDRQFILSSKKLLLSDSGFYLCAWSPDRLNTEAFFGQGTRLTVV.